Each of the 21 T cell receptor beta chains below was sequenced from the same sample in a study of T cells after yellow fever vaccination. MiXCR, applied by TCRdb to the 5' RACE reads, yields one record per CDR3 protein. Among some 320,000 distinct CDR3 sequences listed, 3.5% to 5% were seen once. The specimen comprised PBMCs, sampled 15 days after the yellow fever booster vaccination. All receptors derive from a young man who received the YFV17D yellow fever vaccine.

The sample holds a few counts of this clonotype. The chain couples TRBV15 to TRBJ2-4; 8 nucleotides agree with TRBD1. Germline values: CDR1 LNHNV, CDR2 YYDKDF (reference sequence). This CDR3 has 20 amino acids. The V segment lost 3 bases and the J segment 0 bases; nucleotides outside the gene matches: 16. The CDR3 protein is CATSRGASGQGFLAKNIQYF. CDR3 DNA: TGTGCCACCAGCAGGGGGGCGTCCGGACAGGGATTTCTAGCCAAAAACATTCAGTACTTC.

This clonotype was recorded at least ten times. The rearrangement joins TRBV4-1 to TRBJ1-6, with a weak D call TRBD1 (5 bases). Trimming took 1 base from V and 0 from J, leaving 7 bases between them. The CDR3 spans 16 residues. CDR1 and CDR2 (germline): MGHRA, YSYEKL. The CDR3 coding sequence is TGCGCCAGCAGCCAAGGACAGAGCTCCTATAATTCACCCCTCCACTTT. Its translation: CASSQGQSSYNSPLHF.

This clonotype came up many times. The rearrangement links TRBV6-2 or TRBV6-3 to TRBJ2-1; D gene ambiguous. The CDR3 contains 12 residues. CDR1 and CDR2 (germline): MNHEY, SVGEGT. Trimming shortened V by 0 bases and J by 6 bases, and 3 bases separated the two germline ends. This chain's CDR3 is CASSYSRNEQFF. The CDR3 DNA reads as TGTGCCAGCAGTTACTCCCGCAATGAGCAGTTCTTC.

This clonotype appeared many times. The rearrangement links TRBV4-1 to TRBJ1-2; D is possibly TRBD1 (5 bases). CDR3 length equals 16 residues. Germline-derived CDR1 and CDR2 are MGHRA and YSYEKL. V was shortened by 1 base and J by 4 bases, with 16 bases between the two germline ends. CDR3 loop: CASSQVGTEFRYGYTF. CDR3 sequence (DNA): TGCGCCAGCAGCCAAGTGGGGACCGAATTCCGCTATGGCTACACCTTC.

This clonotype has only a few counts. The rearrangement links TRBV14 to TRBJ1-6; 7 bases map to TRBD1. The germline V gene encodes CDR1 SGHDN and CDR2 FVKESK. The CDR3 loop spans 15 amino acids. Germline trimming cut 5 bases from V and 3 bases from J; bases unmatched to any gene: 4. The CDR3 DNA reads TGTGCCAGCAGCGGAGACAGGGTCTATAATTCACCCCTCCACTTT. Amino acid sequence: CASSGDRVYNSPLHF. Based on the CDR3 plus reference TRBV14 and TRBJ1-6, the full variable domain is EAGVTQFPSHSVIEKGQTVTLRCDPISGHDNLYWYRRVMGKEIKFLLHFVKESKQDESGMPNNRFLAERTGGTYSTLKVQPAELEDSGVYFCASSGDRVYNSPLHFGNGTRLTVT.

Only a few counts were recorded for this clonotype. The chain employs TRBV6-4 and TRBJ2-1; TRBD1 aligns across 9 bases. The J segment lost 8 bases and the V segment lost 3 bases, leaving 8 bases of the junction unmatched. Germline V gives CDR1 MRHNA, CDR2 SNTAGT. This CDR3 comprises 15 residues. CDR3 DNA: TGTGCCAGCAGTGAATTCGACAGGGGGGTCCATGAGCAGTTCTTC. It codes for CASSEFDRGVHEQFF.

The rearrangement uses TRBV7-8 and TRBJ2-5; 15 bases are a match to TRBD2. The CDR3 consists of 19 residues. The germline V gene encodes CDR1 SGHVS and CDR2 FQNEAQ. Trimming took 1 base from V and 1 from J; bases not matched to a gene: 7. The CDR3 region has the DNA TGTGCCAGCAGCTTAGTTTGGACTAGCGGGGGGGCCGTCCAAGAGACCCAGTACTTC. It specifies CASSLVWTSGGAVQETQYF.

Ten or more counts support this clonotype. The rearrangement uses TRBV7-9 and TRBJ2-3; maybe TRBD2 (6 bases). Trimming cost V 3 bases and J 3 bases, with 16 bases left between them. This CDR3 region has 16 residues. Germline CDR1 reads SEHNR; CDR2 reads FQNEAQ (reference sequence). The CDR3 region is CASSFRPGTGTDTQYF. The CDR3 DNA is TGTGCCAGCAGCTTTCGGCCGGGGACTGGTACAGATACGCAGTATTTT.

This clonotype was seen many times. This chain links TRBV5-1 with TRBJ1-6; TRBD1 agrees at 9 bases. This CDR3 region has 17 residues. The junction had 8 bases not matched to a gene; V was cut back by 0 bases and J by 7 bases. Per the germline V gene, CDR1 is SGHRS and CDR2 is YFSETQ. CDR3 coding DNA: TGCGCCAGCAGCTTGGCACCCGCGACAGGGGGAAATTCACCCCTCCACTTT. Protein sequence: CASSLAPATGGNSPLHF. Drawing the rest from reference TRBV5-1 and TRBJ1-6, the complete variable domain is KAGVTQTPRYLIKTRGQQVTLSCSPISGHRSVSWYQQTPGQGLQFLFEYFSETQRNKGNFPGRFSGRQFSNSRSEMNVSTLELGDSALYLCASSLAPATGGNSPLHFGNGTRLTVT.

This clonotype was observed at least ten times. The genes are TRBV7-9 and TRBJ2-1, with 7 bases aligning to TRBD1. Germline V gene lookup returns CDR1 SEHNR and CDR2 FQNEAQ (reference sequence). The V gene end was trimmed by 4 bases and the J gene end by 4 bases; junction bases not matched to a gene: 7. This CDR3 has 15 amino acids. The CDR3 is CASSYRDRRYNEQFF. CDR3 DNA: TGTGCCAGCAGCTACCGGGACAGACGATACAATGAGCAGTTCTTC. The whole variable domain, remainder taken from reference TRBV7-9 and TRBJ2-1, is DTGVSQNPRHKITKRGQNVTFRCDPISEHNRLYWYRQTLGQGPEFLTYFQNEAQLEKSRLLSDRFSAERPKGSFSTLEIQRTEQGDSAMYLCASSYRDRRYNEQFFGPGTRLTVL.

This clonotype was recorded a few times. This chain joins TRBV5-1 and TRBJ1-5; 7 bases fit TRBD1. V lost 4 bases and J lost 3; bases outside the gene matches: 4. This CDR3 is 14 amino acids long. CDR1 SGHRS and CDR2 YFSETQ come from the germline V gene. The CDR3 is CASSETGDNQPQHF. CDR3 nucleotide sequence: TGCGCCAGCAGCGAAACAGGGGACAATCAGCCCCAGCATTTT.

This clonotype was detected many times. The CDR3: CASSQHTTGELFF. CDR3 coding DNA: TGTGCCAGCAGCCAACACACTACCGGGGAGCTGTTTTTT. This chain links TRBV3-1 with TRBJ2-2; D is uncertain. V lost 2 bases, J lost 5 bases, and 6 bases lay in between. The germline gives CDR1 LGHDT, CDR2 YNNKEL (reference sequence). This CDR3 comprises 13 residues.

The chain employs TRBV7-3 and TRBJ2-1; D possibly corresponds to TRBD2 (6 bases). Germline CDR1 is SGHTA and CDR2 is FQGTGA. The ends were cut back, 4 bases at V and 10 bases at J, with 11 bases in the middle. The CDR3 runs to 12 residues. As DNA, the CDR3 is TGTGCCAGCAGCTCAGGGACTGACGAGCAGTTCTTC. Its protein is CASSSGTDEQFF.

V gene TRBV7-9 combines with J gene TRBJ2-3; TRBD2 might be the D (7 bases). Germline CDR1 reads SEHNR; CDR2 reads FQNEAQ (reference sequence). The V end was cut by 8 bases, the J end by 2 bases, with 20 bases between. This CDR3 spans 16 amino acids. CDR3 coding DNA: TGTGCCAGCGCAATCCCGAGGGGGGGTGACACAGATACGCAGTATTTT. Translating it yields CASAIPRGGDTDTQYF.

The table lists this clonotype with many counts. The genes are TRBV6-2 or TRBV6-3 and TRBJ2-7; D uncertain. The CDR3 sequence is 15 residues long. The germline V gene encodes CDR1 MNHEY and CDR2 SVGEGT. Trimming removed 6 bases at V and 0 bases at J, with 15 bases between. CDR3 bases: TGTGCCAGCAGCCCTAGTCTCGATAGCTCCTACGAGCAGTACTTC. Translated, it gives CASSPSLDSSYEQYF.

The CDR3 DNA is TGTGCCAGCAGTCAGGGATGGAACACTGAAGCTTTCTTT. It specifies CASSQGWNTEAFF. The chain couples TRBV12-3 or TRBV12-4 to TRBJ1-1; possible D gene TRBD1, 5 bases. The CDR3 covers 13 residues. V was trimmed by 5 bases and J by 1 base, leaving 8 bases between them.

This clonotype appeared many times. The chain is built from TRBV7-3 and TRBJ2-5, with D possibly being TRBD1 or TRBD2 (5 bases each). The V and J ends lost 5 bases and 5 bases respectively, with 12 bases between them. Germline loops: CDR1 SGHTA, CDR2 FQGTGA. This CDR3 has 13 amino acids. CDR3 amino acids: CASSRDPLETQYF. The DNA of the CDR3 is TGTGCCAGCAGCAGGGACCCTCTTGAGACCCAGTACTTC.

The gene calls are TRBV20-1 and TRBJ2-3; 9 nucleotides align to TRBD1. From germline, CDR1 is DFQATT and CDR2 SNEGSKA (reference sequence). This CDR3 is built from 14 residues. This CDR3 is CSASVTGGEDTQYF. The DNA of the CDR3 is TGCAGCGCTTCAGTAACAGGGGGCGAAGATACGCAGTATTTT.

The sample holds many counts of this clonotype. The chain combines TRBV5-4 with TRBJ2-3; D might be TRBD1 or TRBD2, each matching 5 bases. This CDR3 comprises 17 residues. With 0 bases removed from V and 1 base from J, the gap between germline ends came to 15 bases. The germline CDR1 and CDR2 sequences are SGHNT and YYREEE (reference sequence). The CDR3 is CASSLATGQLRTDTQYF. In DNA form, the CDR3 reads TGTGCCAGCAGCTTGGCCACGGGGCAGCTACGCACAGATACGCAGTATTTT.

Ten or more counts support this clonotype. V and J are TRBV12-3 or TRBV12-4 and TRBJ1-3; 7 bases are shared with TRBD1. V dropped 6 bases and J dropped 3; count of bases not matched to a gene: 5. This CDR3 comprises 14 residues. The CDR3 region has the DNA TGTGCCAGCAGCCGAGACAGGGTTGGAAACACCATATATTTT. This translates into CASSRDRVGNTIYF.

This clonotype appeared many times. The V and J genes are TRBV10-3 and TRBJ2-3; D assignment may be TRBD1 or TRBD2 (5 bases each). Germline V CDR1 and CDR2: ENHRY, SYGVKD. This CDR3 spans 16 amino acids. V lost 7 bases and J 2 bases, leaving 19 bases between the germline ends. The CDR3 DNA sequence: TGTGCCATCACCAACCCCGAGGGGCTCGACACAGATACGCAGTATTTT. This gives the protein CAITNPEGLDTDTQYF.